These 20 T cell receptor beta chains were sequenced from one sample in a study of blood T cell repertoires in COVID-19. The table came from immunoSEQ multiplex PCR; TCRdb's copy has only in-frame clones and leaves some out. The table includes about 340,000 clones, 80% to 90% detected once. Sequencing was carried out using PBMCs or T cells enriched from blood (not recorded which). The receptors come from a woman in her 40s with acute COVID-19.

Only a few counts were recorded for this clone. The chain links TRBV19 to TRBJ2-7, with TRBD2 matching over 7 bases. Per germline, CDR1 LNHDA and CDR2 SQIVND (reference sequence). This CDR3 comprises 15 residues. J lost 2 bases, V lost 7 bases, and 11 bases had no gene match. CDR3 loop: CASKVAASGTYEQYF. The CDR3 bases are TGTGCCAGTAAAGTAGCGGCTAGCGGAACCTACGAGCAGTACTTC.

The chain couples TRBV14 to TRBJ2-7; TRBD2 agrees at 7 bases. Germline loops: CDR1 SGHDN, CDR2 FVKESK. The CDR3 length is 15 residues. The V and J ends lost 4 bases and 4 bases, in that order; junction bases with no gene match: 10. The DNA of the CDR3 is TGTGCCAGCAGCCTAGGGTCTAGCGGCTTGTACGAGCAGTACTTC. It specifies CASSLGSSGLYEQYF.

The rearrangement uses TRBV7-9 and TRBJ1-2, with D maybe TRBD1 (6 bases). Trimming took off 4 bases at V and 0 bases at J, with 12 bases between the two ends. The CDR3 totals 15 residues. Germline V gene sequence: CDR1 SEHNR, CDR2 FQNEAQ (reference sequence). The chain's CDR3 is CASSSGTSTNYGYTF. The DNA of the CDR3 is TGTGCCAGCAGCTCCGGGACATCGACTAACTATGGCTACACCTTC.

This clone was seen once. The J gene is TRBJ1-5, the V gene TRBV3-1 (or the pseudogene TRBV3-2); TRBD1 is a possible D gene (5 bases). The length of the CDR3 is 14 residues. In germline, CDR1 is LGHDT, CDR2 YNNKEL (reference sequence). V lost 4 bases to trimming and J lost 0 bases, with 7 bases between them. CDR3 amino acids: CASSRDSSNQPQHF. CDR3 DNA: TGTGCCAGCAGCCGAGACAGTAGCAATCAGCCCCAGCATTTT.

This chain links TRBV5-1 with TRBJ2-5, with TRBD1 matching 8 bases. V trimming: 0 bases; J trimming: 4 bases; junction bases outside the gene matches: 8. This CDR3 region has 16 residues. The germline V gene has CDR1 SGHRS and CDR2 YFSETQ. DNA for the CDR3: TGCGCCAGCAGCTTGGGGGCCAGGGGGCAAGGAGAGACCCAGTACTTC. Translating gives CASSLGARGQGETQYF. Full variable domain (rest looked up from reference TRBV5-1 and TRBJ2-5): KAGVTQTPRYLIKTRGQQVTLSCSPISGHRSVSWYQQTPGQGLQFLFEYFSETQRNKGNFPGRFSGRQFSNSRSEMNVSTLELGDSALYLCASSLGARGQGETQYFGPGTRLLVL.

The genes are TRBV28 and TRBJ2-3; the match to TRBD1 covers 11 bases. CDR3 length: 15 amino acids. Losses at the gene ends were 6 bases for V and 5 bases for J; bases not matched to a gene: 7. Germline V gene sequence: CDR1 MDHEN, CDR2 SYDVKM. CDR3 region: CASRLPGQGGDTQYF. CDR3 DNA: TGTGCCAGCAGATTACCGGGACAGGGGGGAGATACGCAGTATTTT.

The chain employs TRBV12-5 and TRBJ2-2; 9 nucleotides line up with TRBD2. The CDR3 loop spans 14 amino acids. V lost 8 bases, J lost 4 bases, and 5 bases stayed unmatched. The germline gives CDR1 LGHNT, CDR2 FRNRAP. DNA of the CDR3: TGTGCTAGTAGACTAGCGGAGAGCACCGGGGAGCTGTTTTTT. Amino acids: CASRLAESTGELFF.

V is TRBV25-1 and J is TRBJ2-3; 8 positions agree with TRBD2. Germline V gene data show CDR1 as MGHDK and CDR2 as SYGVNS. The CDR3 contains 14 residues. V trimming: 8 bases; J trimming: 4 bases; junction bases outside the gene matches: 8. CDR3 protein: CASSPAGEADTQYF. CDR3 DNA sequence: TGTGCCAGCTCCCCAGCGGGAGAGGCAGATACGCAGTATTTT.

V is TRBV27 and J is TRBJ2-7, with 7 bases fitting TRBD1. CDR1 is MNHEY and CDR2 is SMNVEV in the germline V gene (reference sequence). This CDR3 has 16 amino acids. V gave up 5 bases and J gave up 3 bases; unmatched junction bases: 13. The CDR3 is CASSTQGGFGVYEQYF. DNA of the CDR3: TGTGCCAGCAGTACTCAAGGGGGCTTCGGCGTCTACGAGCAGTACTTC.

This chain uses TRBV27 with TRBJ2-6; possibly TRBD1 for D (6 bases). The CDR3 has 16 amino acids. V dropped 2 bases and J dropped 0 bases, with 8 bases sitting between them. Germline V gene data show CDR1 as MNHEY and CDR2 as SMNVEV (reference sequence). The CDR3 DNA is TGTGCCAGCAGTTTAAAGGGGGTCTCTGGGGCCAACGTCCTGACTTTC. The encoded protein is CASSLKGVSGANVLTF.

This clone turned up a few times. J is TRBJ1-1 and V is TRBV5-4; no clear D gene. CDR3 length: 14 residues. V lost 4 bases to trimming and J lost 2 bases, with 12 bases between them. Per the germline V gene, CDR1 is SGHNT and CDR2 is YYREEE (reference sequence). The CDR3 region is CASSPPTANTEAFF. In DNA, the CDR3 is TGTGCCAGCAGCCCACCCACAGCTAACACTGAAGCTTTCTTT.

The V gene is TRBV7-2, the J gene TRBJ2-4; 7 positions match TRBD2. The CDR3 runs 18 residues. Germline trimming cut 2 bases from V and 2 bases from J; bases unmatched to any gene: 12. Germline values: CDR1 SGHTA, CDR2 FQGNSA. The CDR3 region has the DNA TGTGCCAGCAGCTTATCCCCGGGGGGAGCGGGGACCAAAAACATTCAGTACTTC. Translating gives CASSLSPGGAGTKNIQYF. The whole variable domain, filled in from reference TRBV7-2 and TRBJ2-4, reads GAGVSQSPSNKVTEKGKDVELRCDPISGHTALYWYRQSLGQGLEFLIYFQGNSAPDKSGLPSDRFSAERTGGSVSTLTIQRTQQEDSAVYLCASSLSPGGAGTKNIQYFGAGTRLSVL.

The CDR3 here is CASSPSRDRALNYEQYF. In DNA form, the CDR3 reads TGTGCCAGCAGCCCGTCACGGGACAGGGCGCTAAACTACGAGCAGTACTTC. V usage is TRBV5-8 and J usage is TRBJ2-7, with 9 bases identical to TRBD1. Losses at the gene ends were 4 bases for V and 3 bases for J; bases not matched to a gene: 14. The CDR3 is made up of 17 amino acids. Per germline, CDR1 SGHTS and CDR2 YDEGEE.

The rearrangement uses TRBV7-3 and TRBJ1-6, with TRBD1 identical over 7 bases. The CDR3 covers 13 residues. The V segment lost 0 bases and the J segment 10 bases; nucleotides outside the gene matches: 0. The germline V gene encodes CDR1 SGHTA and CDR2 FQGTGA. The CDR3 region has the DNA TGTGCCAGCAGCTTAACAGGGGGCTCACCCCTCCACTTT. It codes for CASSLTGGSPLHF. The full variable domain, in which reference TRBV7-3 and TRBJ1-6 provide the parts outside the CDR3, is GAGVSQTPSNKVTEKGKYVELRCDPISGHTALYWYRQSLGQGPEFLIYFQGTGAADDSGLPNDRFFAVRPEGSVSTLKIQRTERGDSAVYLCASSLTGGSPLHFGNGTRLTVT.

V gene TRBV5-6 combines with J gene TRBJ2-7, with 13 bases matching TRBD2. The CDR3 has 14 amino acids. CDR1 and CDR2 (germline): SGHDT, YYEEEE. J gave up 4 bases and V 4 bases, and 2 bases lay outside the gene matches. CDR3 in amino acids: CASSVLAGGYEQYF. In DNA form, the CDR3 reads TGTGCCAGCAGCGTACTAGCGGGAGGGTACGAGCAGTACTTC.

V gene TRBV2 combines with J gene TRBJ1-1, with TRBD1 as a possible D gene (5 bases). Per the germline V gene, CDR1 is SNHLY and CDR2 is FYNNEI. The V and J ends lost 5 bases and 4 bases respectively, with 17 bases between them. The CDR3 contains 15 residues. CDR3 in amino acids: CASSRVPGVFTEAFF. CDR3 coding DNA: TGTGCCAGCAGTCGGGTTCCGGGGGTTTTCACTGAAGCTTTCTTT.

This CDR3 reads CASTRGLGTEAFF. CDR3 bases: TGTGCCAGCACTAGGGGGCTGGGAACTGAAGCTTTCTTT. J is TRBJ1-1 and V is TRBV6-5; the match to TRBD1 covers 7 bases. The CDR3 spans 13 residues. After removal of 7 bases from V and 5 bases from J, the junction contained 7 bases not matched to a gene. The V gene's germline CDR1 is MNHEY and CDR2 SVGAGI.

The V gene is TRBV5-8, the J gene TRBJ1-5, with a possible D match to TRBD1 (6 bases). CDR1 is SGHTS, CDR2 YDEGEE, per germline. The V end was cut by 4 bases, the J end by 2 bases, with 10 bases between. This CDR3 comprises 14 residues. In nucleotides, the CDR3 is TGTGCCAGCAGCCCACGGACAGGCAATCAGCCCCAGCATTTT. Translating it yields CASSPRTGNQPQHF.

The chain couples TRBV5-5 to TRBJ1-4; TRBD1 agrees at 7 bases. Trimming cost V 0 bases and J 3 bases; bases outside gene matches: 5. The CDR3 runs to 16 residues. In germline, CDR1 is SGHKS, CDR2 YYEKEE (reference sequence). CDR3 DNA: TGTGCCAGCAGCTTGGCCTTGGGACAGTCTAATGAAAAACTGTTTTTT. The encoded protein is CASSLALGQSNEKLFF.

The rearrangement joins TRBV7-9 to TRBJ1-2; TRBD1 matches 10 bases. The CDR3 totals 16 residues. Germline assignment: CDR1 SEHNR and CDR2 FQNEAQ (reference sequence). Trimming at V came to 8 bases and at J to 0 bases, leaving 9 bases not matched to a gene. The CDR3 DNA sequence: TGTGCCAGCTTACGGGACAGGGGCGGTTCTAACTATGGCTACACCTTC. Residues: CASLRDRGGSNYGYTF.